The subject of this entry is one T cell receptor (beta chain). The record originates from a study of control samples from healthy donors and cancer patients. Trimming shortened V by 2 bases and J by 6 bases, and 10 bases separated the two germline ends. CDR1 is MNHEY and CDR2 is SVGAGI in the germline V gene. The CDR3 runs 13 residues. TCRdb keeps only in-frame clones here, not all; method: immunoSEQ multiplex PCR. The sample has about 12,000 clones; approximately 87% are singletons. This TCR was sampled from a male donor with melanoma. This chain links TRBV6-5 with TRBJ1-2; D unresolved. Sequencing was done on a sample of formalin-fixed, paraffin-embedded tissue. CDR3 sequence: CASSYRGNNGYTF. CDR3 nucleotides: TGTGCCAGCAGTTACAGAGGGAACAATGGCTACACCTTC.